One TCR beta chain is described in this entry. Source study methods: Reference gene primer amplification in the assay estimated nucleated cell counts. The assay was immunoSEQ multiplex PCR, and TCRdb's table has in-frame clones only and misses some. V, J and clone size were drawn from that table, and D and trimming were deduced from the DNA. In the table there are about 360,000 clones, more than 70% of which are singletons. The sample belongs to a study of blood T cell repertoires in COVID-19. The wider study: Samples representing acute and convalescent COVID-19 were sourced from the United States, Italy and Spain. The analysed material was cDNA or gDNA that came from T cells, B-cell-depleted T cells, or PBMCs.

Per germline, CDR1 ENHRY and CDR2 SYGVKD. Trimming at V came to 6 bases and at J to 3 bases, leaving 14 bases not matched to a gene. This CDR3 spans 18 amino acids. What was sequenced was peripheral blood. The J gene is TRBJ2-7, the V gene TRBV10-3; the match to TRBD2 covers 13 bases. This sequence was found in a man aged 30 to 39 with active or convalescent COVID-19. DNA of the CDR3: TGTGCCATCAGGGGGACTAGCGGGACCATAAGGGCCGGCTACGAGCAGTACTTC. It encodes CAIRGTSGTIRAGYEQYF.